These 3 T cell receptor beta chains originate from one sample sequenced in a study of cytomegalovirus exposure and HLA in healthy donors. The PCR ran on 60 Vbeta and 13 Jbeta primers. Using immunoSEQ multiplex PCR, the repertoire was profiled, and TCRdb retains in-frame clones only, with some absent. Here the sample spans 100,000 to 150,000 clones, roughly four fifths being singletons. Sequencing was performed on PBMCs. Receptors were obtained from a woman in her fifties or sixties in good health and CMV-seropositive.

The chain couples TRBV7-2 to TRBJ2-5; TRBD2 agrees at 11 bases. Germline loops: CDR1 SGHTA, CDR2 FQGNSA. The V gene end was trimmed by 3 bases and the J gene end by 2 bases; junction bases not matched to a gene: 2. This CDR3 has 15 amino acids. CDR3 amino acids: CASSLRLAGQETQYF. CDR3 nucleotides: TGTGCCAGCAGCTTGAGACTAGCGGGGCAAGAGACCCAGTACTTC. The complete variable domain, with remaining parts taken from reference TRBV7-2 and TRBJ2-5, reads GAGVSQSPSNKVTEKGKDVELRCDPISGHTALYWYRQSLGQGLEFLIYFQGNSAPDKSGLPSDRFSAERTGGSVSTLTIQRTQQEDSAVYLCASSLRLAGQETQYFGPGTRLLVL.

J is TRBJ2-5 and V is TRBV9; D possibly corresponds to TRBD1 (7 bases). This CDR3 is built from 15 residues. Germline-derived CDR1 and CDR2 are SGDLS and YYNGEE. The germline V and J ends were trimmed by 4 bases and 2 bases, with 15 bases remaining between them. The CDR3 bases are TGTGCCAGCAGCAGACTAGGGACAGTACAAGAGACCCAGTACTTC. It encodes CASSRLGTVQETQYF.

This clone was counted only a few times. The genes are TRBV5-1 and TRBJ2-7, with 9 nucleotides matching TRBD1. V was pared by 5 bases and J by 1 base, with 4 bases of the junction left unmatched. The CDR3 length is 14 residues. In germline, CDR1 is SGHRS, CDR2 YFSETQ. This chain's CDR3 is CASRQQGASYEQYF. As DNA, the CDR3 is TGCGCCAGCAGACAACAGGGGGCTTCCTACGAGCAGTACTTC.